Reported below is one T cell receptor (beta chain). This sample is part of a study of T cell responses to AZD1222 COVID-19 vaccine. Trimming shortened V by 2 bases and J by 0 bases, and 13 bases separated the two germline ends. The CDR3 has 16 residues. Germline assignment: CDR1 MNHEY and CDR2 SVGEGT. The assay was immunoSEQ multiplex PCR, and TCRdb's table has in-frame clones only and misses some. The table lists some 170,000 clones, roughly 94% of them singletons. The source was peripheral blood, collected 28 days after the second AZD1222 dose. The sequence was collected from an adult who received the AZD1222 COVID-19 vaccine. V is TRBV6-2 or TRBV6-3 and J is TRBJ1-2; the D gene is possibly TRBD1 (5 bases). DNA of the CDR3: TGTGCCAGCAGTTACGTTCTACAGGAGACTAACTATGGCTACACCTTC. It specifies CASSYVLQETNYGYTF.